This TCR beta chain is drawn from a study of control samples from healthy donors and cancer patients. This CDR3 is 13 amino acids long. The germline CDR1 and CDR2 sequences are SGHRS and YFSETQ. V gave up 3 bases and J gave up 7 bases, with 10 bases separating them. Sequencing was performed with immunoSEQ multiplex PCR; in TCRdb, only in-frame clones are kept and a portion is missing. The repertoire holds about 150,000 clones, with approximately 92% as singletons. The sequenced sample consisted of blood. The chain combines TRBV5-1 with TRBJ2-2, with D perhaps TRBD2 (6 bases). The TCR originated in a woman between 40 and 55 years old in good health. For the CDR3, the DNA is TGCGCCAGCAGCTCGGAGGGATTCGGGGAGCTGTTTTTT. It yields the protein CASSSEGFGELFF.